Listed below are T cell receptor beta chains from one sample, sequenced in a study of beta chain features in type 1 diabetes. The assay was immunoSEQ multiplex PCR, and TCRdb's table has in-frame clones only and misses some. The data contain roughly 380,000 clones, about 20% of them singletons. The sequenced sample consisted of naive CD4+ T cells from blood. The receptors derive from a woman in her late teens or twenties in good health. Both conserved end residues are part of each CDR3. A D gene is named only where the DNA matches it firmly. Clone size is shown for a subset of rows, as once, few, many or a class of expanded clone.

TRBJ1-1 14 TRBV29-1 few NA CSVEVDSMNTEAFF TGCAGCGTTGAAGTAGACAGCATGAACACTGAAGCTTTCTTT
TRBJ2-5 14 TRBV29-1 NA NA CSVTLRGYQETQYF TGCAGCGTAACCTTAAGGGGGTACCAAGAGACCCAGTACTTC
TRBJ1-2 14 TRBV7-9 few NA CASLMKGTNYGYTF TGTGCCAGCCTAATGAAGGGGACTAACTATGGCTACACCTTC
TRBJ2-5 16 TRBV7-9 few NA CASSLLLRLYQETQYF TGTGCCAGCAGCCTACTACTCCGGTTGTACCAAGAGACCCAGTACTTC
TRBJ1-1 13 TRBV11-1 NA NA CASKLELNTEAFF TGTGCCAGCAAACTCGAATTGAACACTGAAGCTTTCTTT
TRBJ1-3 14 TRBV4-2 few NA CASSQGYSGNTIYF TGTGCCAGCAGCCAAGGCTACTCTGGAAACACCATATATTTT
TRBJ2-5 13 TRBV18 NA NA CASSRRAPETQYF TGTGCCAGCTCCCGGAGGGCCCCAGAGACCCAGTACTTC
TRBJ2-1 15 TRBV14 few NA CASSQDRGYYNEQFF TGTGCCAGCAGCCAAGACAGGGGTTACTACAATGAGCAGTTCTTC
TRBJ2-7 14 TRBV18 few NA CASSPPGRGYEQYF TGTGCCAGCTCACCACCGGGCAGGGGCTACGAGCAGTACTTC
TRBJ2-7 12 TRBV5-4 few NA CASSSFSYEQYF TGTGCCAGCAGTTCGTTCTCCTACGAGCAGTACTTC
TRBJ2-1 15 TRBV29-1 few TRBD2 CSVVPHSGSVDEQFF TGCAGCGTTGTCCCCCATAGCGGGAGTGTCGATGAGCAGTTCTTC
TRBJ1-1 12 TRBV11-2 few NA CASSPRGTEAFF TGTGCCAGCAGCCCCCGGGGCACTGAAGCTTTCTTT
TRBJ1-3 19 TRBV29-1 NA TRBD1 CSVEVPPRTGAFSGNTIYF TGCAGCGTTGAAGTGCCCCCGAGGACAGGGGCCTTCTCTGGAAACACCATATATTTT
TRBJ1-2 14 TRBV25-1 NA TRBD1 CASSEAGTVYGYTF TGTGCCAGCAGTGAGGCCGGGACAGTCTATGGCTACACCTTC
TRBJ2-3 15 TRBV18 few NA CASSPGRDSTDTQYF TGTGCCAGCTCACCGGGGCGGGATAGCACAGATACGCAGTATTTT
TRBJ1-5 13 TRBV30 few NA CAWSAGGNQPQHF TGTGCCTGGAGTGCGGGGGGAAATCAGCCCCAGCATTTT
TRBJ2-7 14 TRBV7-6 NA NA CASSLDPRSYEQYF TGTGCCAGCAGCTTGGATCCCAGGTCCTACGAGCAGTACTTC
TRBJ1-5 15 TRBV5-8 NA NA CASSLQGGYNQPQHF TGTGCCAGCAGCTTACAGGGTGGGTACAATCAGCCCCAGCATTTT
TRBJ1-5 12 TRBV2 few NA CASRGGGQPQHF TGTGCCAGCAGGGGAGGGGGACAGCCCCAGCATTTT
TRBJ2-7 14 TRBV27 NA NA CASSLRRGPYEQYF TGTGCCAGCAGTTTAAGGCGAGGTCCGTACGAGCAGTACTTC
TRBJ2-3 19 TRBV4-1 NA TRBD2 CASSQDNARLAGVVDTQYF TGCGCCAGCAGCCAAGATAACGCACGACTAGCGGGAGTGGTAGATACGCAGTATTTT
TRBJ2-4 13 TRBV19 few NA CASSIGTPNIQYF TGTGCCAGTAGTATCGGGACTCCGAACATTCAGTACTTC
TRBJ2-1 16 TRBV29-1 NA TRBD2 CSVVGTGTSGSNEQFF TGCAGCGTTGTGGGTACCGGGACTAGCGGAAGCAATGAGCAGTTCTTC
TRBJ2-2 18 TRBV18 few TRBD1 CASSPFSLDRTNTGELFF TGTGCCAGCTCACCTTTCTCCCTGGACAGGACGAACACCGGGGAGCTGTTTTTT
TRBJ2-5 15 TRBV5-4 NA TRBD2 CASSLMSGSQETQYF TGTGCCAGCAGCTTGATGAGCGGGAGCCAAGAGACCCAGTACTTC
TRBJ2-7 15 TRBV4-1 NA NA CASSHSGGKTYEQYF TGCGCCAGCAGCCACTCAGGGGGGAAGACCTACGAGCAGTACTTC
TRBJ2-1 17 TRBV4-1 NA NA CASSQIGSPVDRNEQFF TGCGCCAGCAGCCAGATAGGGAGCCCCGTCGATAGGAATGAGCAGTTCTTC
TRBJ1-5 13 TRBV2 few TRBD1 CASTGQGDQPQHF TGTGCCAGCACTGGACAGGGAGATCAGCCCCAGCATTTT
TRBJ2-7 15 TRBV9 few NA CASSVGSGYVYEQYF TGTGCCAGCAGCGTAGGCTCAGGCTATGTCTACGAGCAGTACTTC
TRBJ1-3 15 TRBV5-1 few NA CASSLRAGSGNTIYF TGCGCCAGCAGCTTGCGGGCGGGGTCTGGAAACACCATATATTTT
TRBJ2-1 14 TRBV11-2 few TRBD2 CASSLLAGGDEQFF TGTGCCAGCAGCTTACTAGCGGGAGGCGATGAGCAGTTCTTC
TRBJ2-2 16 TRBV5-1 NA NA CASSLGQTLNTGELFF TGCGCCAGCAGCTTAGGACAGACACTGAACACCGGGGAGCTGTTTTTT
TRBJ2-1 15 TRBV11-3 few TRBD2 CASSLLAGTYNEQFF TGTGCCAGCAGCTTACTAGCGGGCACCTACAATGAGCAGTTCTTC
TRBJ2-2 14 TRBV6-5 few NA CASSYSGGTGELFF TGTGCCAGCAGTTACTCGGGAGGCACCGGGGAGCTGTTTTTT
TRBJ2-4 16 TRBV4-1 NA TRBD2 CASSQSSGTSGAIQYF TGCGCCAGCAGCCAATCCTCCGGGACTAGCGGGGCCATTCAGTACTTC